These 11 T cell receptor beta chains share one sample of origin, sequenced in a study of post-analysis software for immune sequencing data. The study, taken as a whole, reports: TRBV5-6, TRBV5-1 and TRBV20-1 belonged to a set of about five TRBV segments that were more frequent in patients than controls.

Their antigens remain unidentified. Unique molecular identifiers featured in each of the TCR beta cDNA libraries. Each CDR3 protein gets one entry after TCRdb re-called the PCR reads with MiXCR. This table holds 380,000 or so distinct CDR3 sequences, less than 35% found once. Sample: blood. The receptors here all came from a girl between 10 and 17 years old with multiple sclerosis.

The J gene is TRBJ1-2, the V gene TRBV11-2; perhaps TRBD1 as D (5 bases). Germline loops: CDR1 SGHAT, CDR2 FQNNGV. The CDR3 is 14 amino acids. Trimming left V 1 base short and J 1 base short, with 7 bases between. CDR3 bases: TGTGCCAGCAGCTTAGTACAGGATAACTATGGCTACACCTTC. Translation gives CASSLVQDNYGYTF.

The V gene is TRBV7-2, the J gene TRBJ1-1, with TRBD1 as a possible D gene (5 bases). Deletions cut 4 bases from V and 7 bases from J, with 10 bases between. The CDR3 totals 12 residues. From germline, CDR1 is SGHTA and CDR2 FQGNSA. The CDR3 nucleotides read TGTGCCAGCAGCTCTCAGGGAATTGAAGCTTTCTTT. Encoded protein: CASSSQGIEAFF.

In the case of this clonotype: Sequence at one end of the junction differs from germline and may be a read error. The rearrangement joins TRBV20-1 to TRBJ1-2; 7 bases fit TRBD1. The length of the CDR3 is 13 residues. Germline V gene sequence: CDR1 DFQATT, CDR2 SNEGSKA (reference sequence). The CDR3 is CGALGQTNYGYTF. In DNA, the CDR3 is TGCGGTGCCCTGGGACAGACAAACTATGGCTACACCTTC.

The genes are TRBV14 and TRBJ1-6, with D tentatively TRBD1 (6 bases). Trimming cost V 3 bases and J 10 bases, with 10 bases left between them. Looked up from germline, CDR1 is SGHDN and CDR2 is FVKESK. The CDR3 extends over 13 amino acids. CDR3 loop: CASSQQGLSPLHF. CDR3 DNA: TGTGCCAGCAGCCAGCAGGGGTTGTCACCCCTCCACTTT. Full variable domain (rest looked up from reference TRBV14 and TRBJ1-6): EAGVTQFPSHSVIEKGQTVTLRCDPISGHDNLYWYRRVMGKEIKFLLHFVKESKQDESGMPNNRFLAERTGGTYSTLKVQPAELEDSGVYFCASSQQGLSPLHFGNGTRLTVT.

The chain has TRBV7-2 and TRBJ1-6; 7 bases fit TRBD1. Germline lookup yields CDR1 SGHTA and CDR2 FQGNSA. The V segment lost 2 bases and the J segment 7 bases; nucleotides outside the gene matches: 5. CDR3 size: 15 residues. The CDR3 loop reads CASSLMTGWNSPLHF. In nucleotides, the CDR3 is TGTGCCAGCAGCTTAATGACAGGGTGGAATTCACCCCTCCACTTT.

The CDR3 is CASSEAPSRQYGYTF. The DNA for the CDR3 is TGTGCCAGCAGTGAAGCTCCGTCCAGACAATATGGCTACACCTTC. The chain employs TRBV6-1 and TRBJ1-2; D unclear. Trimming removed 0 bases from V and 5 bases from J, with 13 bases in between. Per the germline V gene, CDR1 is MNHNS and CDR2 is SASEGT. This CDR3 region has 15 residues.

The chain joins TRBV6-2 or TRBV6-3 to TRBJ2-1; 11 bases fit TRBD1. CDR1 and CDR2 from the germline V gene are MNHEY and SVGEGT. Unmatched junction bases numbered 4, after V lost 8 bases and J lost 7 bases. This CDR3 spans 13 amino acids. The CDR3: CASGQGALNEQFF. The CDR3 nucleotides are TGTGCCAGCGGACAGGGGGCCTTGAATGAGCAGTTCTTC.

The CDR3 DNA sequence: TGTGCCAGCAGTTTAACAGGGGGTAGCATCACTGAAGCTTTCTTT. Residues: CASSLTGGSITEAFF. The J gene is TRBJ1-1, the V gene TRBV27; 8 nucleotides match TRBD1. Germline CDR1 reads MNHEY; CDR2 reads SMNVEV (reference sequence). CDR3 length: 15 amino acids. The V gene end was trimmed by 2 bases and the J gene end by 4 bases; junction bases not matched to a gene: 6.

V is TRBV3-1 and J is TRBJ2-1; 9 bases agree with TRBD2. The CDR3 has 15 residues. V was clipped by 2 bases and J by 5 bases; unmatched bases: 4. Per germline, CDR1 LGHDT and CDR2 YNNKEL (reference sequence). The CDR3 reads CASSQSSGANNEQFF. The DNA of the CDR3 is TGTGCCAGCAGCCAATCTAGCGGGGCGAACAATGAGCAGTTCTTC.

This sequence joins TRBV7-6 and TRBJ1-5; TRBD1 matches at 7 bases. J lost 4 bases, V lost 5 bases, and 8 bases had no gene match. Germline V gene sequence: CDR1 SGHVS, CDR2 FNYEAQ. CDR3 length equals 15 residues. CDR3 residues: CASSARDSPNQPQHF. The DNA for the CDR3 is TGTGCCAGCAGCGCCCGGGACAGCCCTAATCAGCCCCAGCATTTT.

DNA for the CDR3: TGTGCCATCAGTGAGTGGGGGGAGGACAGCTCCTACGAGCAGTACTTC. It encodes CAISEWGEDSSYEQYF. The V and J genes are TRBV10-3 and TRBJ2-7, with D possibly called TRBD1 or TRBD2 (6 bases each). CDR3 length: 16 amino acids. V lost 1 base and J lost 0, with 13 bases in between. The V gene's germline CDR1 is ENHRY and CDR2 SYGVKD.